This T cell receptor (beta chain) was profiled in a study of blood T cell repertoires in COVID-19. Sequencing was performed with immunoSEQ multiplex PCR; in TCRdb, only in-frame clones are kept and a portion is missing. Altogether around 370,000 clones are present, more than 75% being singletons, with the ten largest covering roughly 1.2%. V lost 3 bases to trimming and J lost 1 base, with 13 bases between them. This CDR3 contains 15 residues. The germline gives CDR1 SGHRS, CDR2 YFSETQ. This sequence joins TRBV5-1 and TRBJ1-1; D gene ambiguous. The sequence came from a woman between 18 and 30 years old who had recovered from COVID-19. Sequencing used PBMCs or T cells enriched from blood (not recorded which). CDR3 DNA sequence: TGCGCCAGCAGCTCAAATGTGGTAGCGAACACTGAAGCTTTCTTT. This translates into CASSSNVVANTEAFF. Together with reference TRBV5-1 and TRBJ1-1, the CDR3 gives the full variable domain: KAGVTQTPRYLIKTRGQQVTLSCSPISGHRSVSWYQQTPGQGLQFLFEYFSETQRNKGNFPGRFSGRQFSNSRSEMNVSTLELGDSALYLCASSSNVVANTEAFFGQGTRLTVV.